The T cell receptor beta chain described here comes from a study of control samples from healthy donors and cancer patients. Trimming removed 2 bases from V and 5 bases from J, with 16 bases in between. The CDR3 sequence is 15 residues long. Looked up from germline, CDR1 is KGHSH and CDR2 is LQKENI. Profiling relied on immunoSEQ multiplex PCR, and the TCRdb table lists in-frame clones only, not all of them. The table records approximately 80,000 clones, 91% of them present only once. The clonotype originates from a man younger than 40 in good health. The gene calls are TRBV18 and TRBJ2-7, with D unclear. Sample: blood. The CDR3 nucleotides are TGTGCCAGCTCACCAGGGCCGCCGCCCCCCCACGAGCAGTACTTC. Translated, it gives CASSPGPPPPHEQYF.